The T cell receptor beta chain described here comes from a study of OX40 agonist ivuxolimab in advanced cancers. Study-level information: A diagnosis of hepatocellular carcinoma, melanoma, renal cell or head and neck cancer was present in dose-escalation patients. The group had a mean age of about 60 years, ranged from roughly 23 to 79, and was approximately 81% male.

Method: immunoSEQ multiplex PCR; TCRdb's copy keeps in-frame clones and lacks some. Counted here are about 140,000 clones, just over 90% occurring once; the ten biggest clones make up 0.85% to 1.4%. Notes on the study in general: There were also nonresponders showing low normalized T-cell clonal expansion.

Notes on this clone: The target antigen is unknown.

The CDR3 length is 13 residues. Germline V lookup: CDR1 MNHEY, CDR2 SMNVEV (reference sequence). J gave up 3 bases and V 7 bases, and 5 bases lay outside the gene matches. Sequencing used CD4+ or CD8+ T cells sorted from blood, obtained in a trial of the OX40 agonist ivuxolimab. The J gene is TRBJ1-2, the V gene TRBV27, with 7 nucleotides matching TRBD1. This clonotype originated in an adult with an advanced solid tumor such as melanoma, head and neck, liver or kidney cancer. For the CDR3, the DNA is TGTGCCAGCACCGATGGGACAGACTATGGCTACACCTTC. Residues: CASTDGTDYGYTF.